Listed here are 10 T cell receptor beta chains from one sample, sequenced in a study of metastatic and nonmetastatic thyroid tumors. The entire patient cohort was treatment-naive prior to thyroid surgery. TCRdb re-clonotyped the PCR reads via MiXCR. The data hold several thousand clones, with roughly 15% observed a single time. Sequenced material: blood. These receptors came from a female donor with papillary thyroid cancer or a benign thyroid nodule (not recorded which). Some clones in this sample may be carry-over from other donors' samples.

This clone has ten or more counts. The CDR3 DNA is TGCAGTGCTACTATAATGGAACAGGGGTATAGCAATCAGCCCCAGCATTTT. It yields the protein CSATIMEQGYSNQPQHF. The J gene is TRBJ1-5, the V gene TRBV20-1; 7 bases fit TRBD1. The CDR3 extends over 17 amino acids. The V gene's germline CDR1 is DFQATT and CDR2 SNEGSKA (reference sequence). Losses at the gene ends were 4 bases for V and 0 bases for J; bases not matched to a gene: 12.

The rearrangement uses TRBV7-3 and TRBJ2-2, with D unresolved. The CDR3 totals 14 residues. Germline CDR1 and CDR2: SGHTA and FQGTGA. Trimming left V 5 bases short and J 4 bases short, with 11 bases between. CDR3: CASSPAWSTGELFF. Here the CDR3 DNA reads TGTGCCAGCAGCCCCGCTTGGAGCACCGGGGAGCTGTTTTTT.

This clone is medium-sized. The genes are TRBV28 and TRBJ2-7; D remains unclear. Germline V gives CDR1 MDHEN, CDR2 SYDVKM. Trimming took off 4 bases at V and 6 bases at J, with 13 bases between the two ends. The length of the CDR3 is 13 residues. The CDR3 DNA follows: TGTGCCAGCAGTTCCCCTCTTCGCGGCGAGCAGTACTTC. Translating it yields CASSSPLRGEQYF.

This clone was seen ten or more times. The chain has TRBV11-1 and TRBJ1-1, with D unresolved. CDR1 and CDR2 from the germline V gene are SGHAT and FQDESV (reference sequence). The V end was cut by 5 bases, the J end by 1 base, with 17 bases between. This CDR3 region has 16 residues. DNA for the CDR3: TGTGCCAGCAGCCCGGCAGGCCCTGGTGCGAACACTGAAGCTTTCTTT. It is translated as CASSPAGPGANTEAFF. Full variable domain (remainder filled in from reference TRBV11-1 and TRBJ1-1): EAEVAQSPRYKITEKSQAVAFWCDPISGHATLYWYRQILGQGPELLVQFQDESVVDDSQLPKDRFSAERLKGVDSTLKIQPAELGDSAMYLCASSPAGPGANTEAFFGQGTRLTVV.

This clone was observed at least ten times. This sequence joins TRBV4-3 and TRBJ1-6; D call uncertain. The CDR3 is made up of 13 amino acids. V was trimmed by 3 bases and J by 5 bases, leaving 5 bases between them. Per germline, CDR1 LGHNA and CDR2 YSLEER. This CDR3 is CASSQVNNSPLHF. CDR3 sequence (DNA): TGCGCCAGCAGCCAGGTTAATAATTCACCCCTCCACTTT.

Concerning this clone: A read error may produce the germline difference seen at one junction end. The V and J genes are TRBV30 and TRBJ1-1; TRBD1 is a possible D gene (5 bases). CDR1 and CDR2 from the germline V gene are GTSNPN and SVGIG (reference sequence). The CDR3 extends over 10 amino acids. The CDR3 nucleotides are TGTGCCTGGGAGGGACGGCAAATTAATTTT. Its protein product is CAWEGRQINF. Full variable domain (outside the CDR3, taken from reference TRBV30 and TRBJ1-1): SQTIHQWPATLVQPVGSPLSLECTVEGTSNPNLYWYRQAAGRGLQLLFYSVGIGQISSEVPQNLSASRPQDRQFILSSKKLLLSDSGFYLCAWEGRQINFGQGTRLTVV.

CDR3 sequence reads: CSAMKEGWDGYTF. The CDR3 bases are TGCAGTGCTATGAAGGAGGGGTGGGACGGCTACACCTTC. The chain uses TRBV20-1 and TRBJ1-2, with a tentative D call TRBD1 (5 bases). Trimming stripped 4 bases from V and 8 bases from J, with 17 bases between. This CDR3 is built from 13 residues. Per germline, CDR1 DFQATT and CDR2 SNEGSKA (reference sequence).

This clone showed up many times. J is TRBJ1-1 and V is TRBV20-1; TRBD1 is a possible D gene (5 bases). V was shortened by 3 bases and J by 11 bases, with 13 bases between the two germline ends. The CDR3 consists of 11 residues. The germline V gene has CDR1 DFQATT and CDR2 SNEGSKA (reference sequence). CDR3 DNA: TGCAGTGCTAGTTTCAGGGAAGAGGCTTTCTTT. It translates to CSASFREEAFF.

This clone occurred many times. The V call is TRBV11-1, the J call TRBJ2-3; TRBD2 agrees at 13 bases. V was clipped by 5 bases and J by 3 bases; unmatched bases: 11. The CDR3 extends over 18 amino acids. The germline gives CDR1 SGHAT, CDR2 FQDESV (reference sequence). Here the CDR3 reads CASSRGLAGRGGTDTQYF. The CDR3 region has the DNA TGTGCCAGCAGCCGGGGACTAGCGGGACGAGGTGGGACAGATACGCAGTATTTT.

This clone was detected only once. V usage is TRBV6-1 and J usage is TRBJ2-2; no definite D call. Germline V gene lookup returns CDR1 MNHNS and CDR2 SASEGT. Between the trimmed V and J ends, which lost 8 bases and 2 bases, there was a span of 9 bases. The length of the CDR3 is 13 residues. CDR3 sequence reads: CASGGVNTGELFF. CDR3 sequence (DNA): TGTGCCAGCGGCGGAGTTAACACCGGGGAGCTGTTTTTT.